The clone carrying this TCR beta chain showed up just a few times. Its target is not known. This sample was included in a study of T cell repertoires in cytomegalovirus infection. Turning to the study itself: Public TCR beta signatures marked donors with CMV infection and the matching HLA.

One entry per CDR3 protein, called by TCRdb with MiXCR from the reads. The sample includes around 180,000 distinct CDR3 sequences, 28% of them seen just once. The study's findings and limits: CMV-specific HLA-C-restricted TCR beta clonotypes dominated the ex vivo response.

V lost 3 bases and J lost 1, with 13 bases in between. CDR3 size: 15 residues. The chain joins TRBV12-3 or TRBV12-4 to TRBJ2-7; the D gene is possibly TRBD1 (5 bases). The specimen was PBMCs. The sequence was collected from a human donor in good health (CMV status not recorded). Some clones in this sample may be carry-over from other donors' samples. DNA of the CDR3: TGTGCCAGCAGTTTTTCAGGGCGAAGGTCCTACGAGCAGTACTTC. It encodes CASSFSGRRSYEQYF.